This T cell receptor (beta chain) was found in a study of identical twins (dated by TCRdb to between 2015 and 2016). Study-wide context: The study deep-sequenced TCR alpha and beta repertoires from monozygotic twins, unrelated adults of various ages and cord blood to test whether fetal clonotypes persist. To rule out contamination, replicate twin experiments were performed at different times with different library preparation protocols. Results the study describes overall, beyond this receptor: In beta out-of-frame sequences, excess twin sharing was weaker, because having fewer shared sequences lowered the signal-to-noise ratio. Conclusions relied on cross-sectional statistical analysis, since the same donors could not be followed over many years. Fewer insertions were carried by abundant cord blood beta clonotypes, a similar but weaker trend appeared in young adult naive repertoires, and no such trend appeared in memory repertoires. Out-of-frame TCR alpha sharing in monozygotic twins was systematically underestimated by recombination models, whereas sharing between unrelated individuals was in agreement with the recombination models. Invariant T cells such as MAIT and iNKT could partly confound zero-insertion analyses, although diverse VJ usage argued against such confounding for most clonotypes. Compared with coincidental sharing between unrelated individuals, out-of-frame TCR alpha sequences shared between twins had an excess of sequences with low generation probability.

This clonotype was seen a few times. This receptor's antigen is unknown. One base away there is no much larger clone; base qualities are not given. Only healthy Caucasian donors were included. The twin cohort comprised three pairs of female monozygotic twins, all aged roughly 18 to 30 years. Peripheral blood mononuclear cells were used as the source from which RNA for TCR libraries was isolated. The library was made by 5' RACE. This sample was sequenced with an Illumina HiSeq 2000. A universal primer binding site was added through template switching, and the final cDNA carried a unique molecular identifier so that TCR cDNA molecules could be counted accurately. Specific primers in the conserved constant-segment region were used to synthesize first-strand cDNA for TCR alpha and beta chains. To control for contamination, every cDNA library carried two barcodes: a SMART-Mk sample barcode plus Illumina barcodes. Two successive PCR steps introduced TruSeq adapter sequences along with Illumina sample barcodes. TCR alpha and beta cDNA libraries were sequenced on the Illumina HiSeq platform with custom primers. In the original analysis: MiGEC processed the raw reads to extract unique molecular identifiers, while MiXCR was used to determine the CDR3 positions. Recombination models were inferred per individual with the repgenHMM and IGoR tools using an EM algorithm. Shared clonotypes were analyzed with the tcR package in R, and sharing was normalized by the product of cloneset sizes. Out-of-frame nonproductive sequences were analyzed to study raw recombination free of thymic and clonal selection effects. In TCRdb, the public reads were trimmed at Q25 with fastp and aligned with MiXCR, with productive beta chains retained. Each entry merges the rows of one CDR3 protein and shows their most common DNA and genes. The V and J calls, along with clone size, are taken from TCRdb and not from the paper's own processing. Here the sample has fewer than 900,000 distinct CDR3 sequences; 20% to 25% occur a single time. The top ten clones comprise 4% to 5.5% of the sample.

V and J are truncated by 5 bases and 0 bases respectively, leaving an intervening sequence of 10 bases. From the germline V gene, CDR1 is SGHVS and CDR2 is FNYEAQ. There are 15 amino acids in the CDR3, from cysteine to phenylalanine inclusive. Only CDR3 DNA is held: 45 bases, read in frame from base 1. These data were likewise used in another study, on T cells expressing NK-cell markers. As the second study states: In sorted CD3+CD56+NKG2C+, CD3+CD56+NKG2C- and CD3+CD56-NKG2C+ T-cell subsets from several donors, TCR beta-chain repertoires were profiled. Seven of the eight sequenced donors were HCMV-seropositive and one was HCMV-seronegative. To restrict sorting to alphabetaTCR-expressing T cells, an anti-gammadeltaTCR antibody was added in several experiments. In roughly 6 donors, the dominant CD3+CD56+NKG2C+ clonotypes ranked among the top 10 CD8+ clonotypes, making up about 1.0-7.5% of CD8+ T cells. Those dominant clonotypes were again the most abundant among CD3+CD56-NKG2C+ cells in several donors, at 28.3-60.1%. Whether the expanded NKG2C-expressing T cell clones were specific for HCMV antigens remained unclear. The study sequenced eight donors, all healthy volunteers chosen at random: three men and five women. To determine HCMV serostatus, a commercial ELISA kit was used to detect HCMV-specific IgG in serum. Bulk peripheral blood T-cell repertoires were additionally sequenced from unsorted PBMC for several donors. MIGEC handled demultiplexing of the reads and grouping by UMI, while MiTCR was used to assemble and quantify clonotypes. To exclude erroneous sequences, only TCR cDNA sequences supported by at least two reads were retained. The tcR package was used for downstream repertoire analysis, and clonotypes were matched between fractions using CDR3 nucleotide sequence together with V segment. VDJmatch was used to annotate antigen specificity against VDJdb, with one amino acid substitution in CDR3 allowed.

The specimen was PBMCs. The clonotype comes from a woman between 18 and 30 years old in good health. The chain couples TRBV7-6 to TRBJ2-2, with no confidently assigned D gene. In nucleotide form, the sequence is TGTGCCAGCAGCCCAGAAAACGCGAACACCGGGGAGCTGTTTTTT. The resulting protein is CASSPENANTGELFF. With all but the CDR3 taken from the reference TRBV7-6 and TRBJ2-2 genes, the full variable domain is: GAGVSQSPRYKVTKRGQDVALRCDPISGHVSLYWYRQALGQGPEFLTYFNYEAQQDKSGLPNDRFSAERPEGSISTLTIQRTEQRDSAMYRCASSPENANTGELFFGEGSRLTVL.